One and the same sample provided the 23 T cell receptor beta chains below, sequenced in a study of radiation and T cells in renal cell carcinoma. As for time point: blood 4 weeks post-SBRT, at nephrectomy. The treatment here: 15 Gy SBRT to primary tumor, nephrectomy 4 weeks later. Profiled with immunoSEQ multiplex PCR; TCRdb holds only in-frame clones, not every one. The table shows approximately 90,000 clones, with approximately 80% occurring only once. Sequenced material: blood, taken from a patient whose treatment included radiotherapy and nephrectomy. The receptors come from a middle-aged man with renal cell carcinoma.

This sequence joins TRBV28 and TRBJ2-2, with 7 nucleotides matching TRBD1. CDR1 is MDHEN and CDR2 is SYDVKM in the germline V gene. V was pared by 6 bases and J by 6 bases, with 13 bases of the junction left unmatched. There are 16 residues in the CDR3. The CDR3 DNA reads TGTGCCAGCAGCCTTTGGGACACGAGGGGGCCCGGGGAGCTGTTTTTT. Protein product: CASSLWDTRGPGELFF.

The rearrangement uses TRBV5-8 and TRBJ1-2; no definite D call. The V gene lost 4 bases and the J gene lost 8 bases, with 21 bases spanning the gap. The CDR3 spans 15 residues. Germline V gene lookup returns CDR1 SGHTS and CDR2 YDEGEE. CDR3 sequence: CASSPWAGSDWGYTF. The CDR3 coding sequence is TGTGCCAGCAGCCCATGGGCGGGTAGTGATTGGGGCTACACCTTC. The full variable domain, rest sourced from reference TRBV5-8 and TRBJ1-2, is EAGVTQSPTHLIKTRGQQATLRCSPISGHTSVYWYQQALGLGLQFLLWYDEGEERNRGNFPPRFSGRQFPNYSSELNVNALELEDSALYLCASSPWAGSDWGYTFGSGTRLTVV.

The J gene is TRBJ1-1, the V gene TRBV10-3, with 7 bases lining up with TRBD1. The germline V gene has CDR1 ENHRY and CDR2 SYGVKD. The length of the CDR3 is 14 residues. J was trimmed by 1 base and V by 2 bases; bases with no gene match: 1. The CDR3 DNA follows: TGTGCCATCAGTGAGGGACAGGAGAACACTGAAGCTTTCTTT. Translated, it gives CAISEGQENTEAFF.

The chain employs TRBV27 and TRBJ2-3; 9 bases align to TRBD2. The trim removed 6 bases at V and 1 base at J, leaving 11 bases unmatched. The CDR3 covers 17 residues. The germline gives CDR1 MNHEY, CDR2 SMNVEV (reference sequence). CDR3 region: CASSPWAGGSRTDTQYF. DNA for the CDR3: TGTGCCAGCAGCCCTTGGGCGGGGGGGTCGCGCACAGATACGCAGTATTTT.

In its sample, this clone was seen once. The J gene is TRBJ2-7, the V gene TRBV18, with D hard to call. The germline V gene encodes CDR1 KGHSH and CDR2 LQKENI. The ends were cut back, 5 bases at V and 7 bases at J, with 15 bases in the middle. This CDR3 is built from 13 residues. The CDR3 coding sequence is TGTGCCAGCTCAGCAGGCCCTTTACGGGAGCAGTACTTC. Protein: CASSAGPLREQYF. The whole variable domain, remainder taken from reference TRBV18 and TRBJ2-7, is NAGVMQNPRHLVRRRGQEARLRCSPMKGHSHVYWYRQLPEEGLKFMVYLQKENIIDESGMPKERFSAEFPKEGPSILRIQQVVRGDSAAYFCASSAGPLREQYFGPGTRLTVT.

The rearrangement uses TRBV9 and TRBJ2-2; D could derive from TRBD1 or TRBD2 (5 bases each). Germline CDR1 reads SGDLS; CDR2 reads YYNGEE. The CDR3 has 17 amino acids. Trimming cost V 0 bases and J 5 bases, with 17 bases left between them. The CDR3 spells CASSVDGTAPATGELFF. The CDR3 DNA follows: TGTGCCAGCAGCGTAGATGGGACGGCGCCTGCTACCGGGGAGCTGTTTTTT.

This chain's CDR3 is CASSQVWGHYGYTF. In DNA form, the CDR3 reads TGTGCCAGCAGCCAAGTCTGGGGGCACTATGGCTACACCTTC. The V call is TRBV14, the J call TRBJ1-2; possibly TRBD1 for D (6 bases). CDR3 length equals 14 residues. Looked up from germline, CDR1 is SGHDN and CDR2 is FVKESK. Trimming removed 1 base from V and 3 bases from J, with 9 bases in between.

The V call is TRBV7-2, the J call TRBJ2-5; the match to TRBD1 covers 7 bases. CDR1 and CDR2 from the germline V gene are SGHTA and FQGNSA. Trimming took 3 bases from V and 4 from J; bases not matched to a gene: 8. The CDR3 runs 15 residues. CDR3 sequence (DNA): TGTGCCAGCAGCTTGGGACAGAGCTTTGGAGAGACCCAGTACTTC. Its protein product is CASSLGQSFGETQYF.

The chain uses TRBV6-5 and TRBJ1-2; D may be TRBD1 (5 bases). The CDR3 length is 13 residues. Germline V CDR1 and CDR2: MNHEY, SVGAGI. Trimming took 9 bases from V and 3 from J, leaving 14 bases between them. The CDR3 bases are TGTGCCAGTGGACAACGGACTTACTATGGCTACACCTTC. The encoded protein is CASGQRTYYGYTF.

The genes are TRBV5-5 and TRBJ2-7, with D possibly called TRBD1 or TRBD2 (5 bases each). Germline V gene sequence: CDR1 SGHKS, CDR2 YYEKEE (reference sequence). The CDR3 spans 14 residues. Trimming removed 0 bases from V and 7 bases from J, with 14 bases in between. The CDR3 region is CASSLEGTGWEQYF. The CDR3 DNA sequence: TGTGCCAGCAGCTTGGAAGGGACGGGCTGGGAGCAGTACTTC.

J is TRBJ1-2 and V is TRBV18; D call uncertain. The CDR3 runs 13 residues. CDR1 and CDR2 (germline): KGHSH, LQKENI. V lost 3 bases, J lost 7 bases, and 12 bases lay in between. This chain's CDR3 is CASSPPGYSGYTF. CDR3 DNA sequence: TGTGCCAGCTCACCCCCGGGGTATAGTGGCTACACCTTC.

V is TRBV6-1 and J is TRBJ2-1; TRBD2 agrees at 9 bases. The junction had 7 bases not matched to a gene; V was cut back by 3 bases and J by 4 bases. This CDR3 contains 16 residues. Germline CDR1 is MNHNS and CDR2 is SASEGT. CDR3 residues: CASSDRGLARYNEQFF. Here the CDR3 DNA reads TGTGCCAGCAGTGACCGAGGACTAGCGCGGTACAATGAGCAGTTCTTC.

This clone was counted a single time. The chain joins TRBV7-9 to TRBJ1-3; no definite D call. The CDR3 is 13 amino acids. Germline-derived CDR1 and CDR2 are SEHNR and FQNEAQ (reference sequence). Trimming removed 8 bases from V and 0 bases from J, with 8 bases in between. CDR3 nucleotides: TGTGCCAGCGGAATTTACTCTGGAAACACCATATATTTT. Its protein product is CASGIYSGNTIYF.

In this sample, this clone turned up once. The chain carries TRBV5-1 and TRBJ2-5; TRBD1 is a possible D gene (6 bases). The V and J ends lost 3 bases and 0 bases respectively, with 18 bases between them. The V gene's germline CDR1 is SGHRS and CDR2 YFSETQ. This CDR3 contains 17 residues. CDR3 nucleotides: TGCGCCAGCAGCTCCGTAGAGACAGGATTTGACCAAGAGACCCAGTACTTC. Translation gives CASSSVETGFDQETQYF.

V is TRBV18 and J is TRBJ2-3; 7 bases are a match to TRBD1. V gave up 3 bases and J gave up 0 bases; unmatched junction bases: 3. Germline V gene data show CDR1 as KGHSH and CDR2 as LQKENI. This CDR3 contains 15 residues. For the CDR3, the DNA is TGTGCCAGCTCACCCCCGGGACAGAGCACAGATACGCAGTATTTT. It is translated as CASSPPGQSTDTQYF. The full variable domain, completed using reference TRBV18 and TRBJ2-3, is NAGVMQNPRHLVRRRGQEARLRCSPMKGHSHVYWYRQLPEEGLKFMVYLQKENIIDESGMPKERFSAEFPKEGPSILRIQQVVRGDSAAYFCASSPPGQSTDTQYFGPGTRLTVL.

V gene TRBV6-4 combines with J gene TRBJ1-4; TRBD1 aligns across 10 bases. V lost 7 bases, J lost 5 bases, and 4 bases stayed unmatched. Germline V gene lookup returns CDR1 MRHNA and CDR2 SNTAGT. This CDR3 is built from 14 residues. CDR3 sequence: CASIGQGENEKLFF. The CDR3 DNA reads as TGTGCCAGCATCGGACAGGGGGAAAATGAAAAACTGTTTTTT.

The genes are TRBV5-1 and TRBJ2-5, with D possibly TRBD1 on 5 matching bases. V shed 0 bases and J shed 4 bases, with 7 bases lying between them. The germline V gene encodes CDR1 SGHRS and CDR2 YFSETQ. The CDR3 runs 13 residues. The CDR3 DNA reads TGCGCCAGCAGCTTGGGACAGTTAGAGACCCAGTACTTC. This translates into CASSLGQLETQYF.

The chain couples TRBV6-5 to TRBJ1-2; TRBD1 is a possible D gene (6 bases). Germline V CDR1 and CDR2: MNHEY, SVGAGI. The CDR3 extends over 13 amino acids. The V gene lost 5 bases and the J gene lost 4 bases, with 11 bases spanning the gap. CDR3 bases: TGTGCCAGCAGTGCGGGAGGGGGCTATGGCTACACCTTC. Encoded protein: CASSAGGGYGYTF.

This chain's CDR3 is CASSLENTEAFF. DNA of the CDR3: TGTGCCAGCAGTCTAGAAAACACTGAAGCTTTCTTT. The rearrangement uses TRBV6-6 and TRBJ1-1; D is unresolved. With 5 bases removed from V and 2 bases from J, the gap between germline ends came to 6 bases. The germline V gene has CDR1 MNHNY and CDR2 SVGAGI (reference sequence). The CDR3 runs to 12 residues.

The V and J genes are TRBV27 and TRBJ2-7; either TRBD1 or TRBD2 may fit D (5 bases each). CDR1 and CDR2 (germline): MNHEY, SMNVEV (reference sequence). V lost 8 bases and J 2 bases, leaving 7 bases between the germline ends. This CDR3 is built from 11 residues. The DNA of the CDR3 is TGTGCCAGCCGGGGCCCCTACGAGCAGTACTTC. Residues: CASRGPYEQYF.

This chain's CDR3 is CASREALGTGRDNYGYTF. DNA for the CDR3: TGTGCCAGCAGGGAAGCTCTGGGGACGGGCCGAGATAACTATGGCTACACCTTC. The chain has TRBV6-4 and TRBJ1-2; D may be TRBD1 (5 bases). Germline values: CDR1 MRHNA, CDR2 SNTAGT. The CDR3 length is 18 residues. Trimming stripped 6 bases from V and 1 base from J, with 24 bases between.

V is TRBV4-2 and J is TRBJ2-5, with 8 bases lining up with TRBD2. V was pared by 2 bases and J by 1 base, with 3 bases of the junction left unmatched. This CDR3 has 15 residues. Germline V gene sequence: CDR1 LGHNA, CDR2 YNFKEQ. The CDR3 DNA reads TGTGCCAGCAGCCAACGGAGCGGGGGCCAAGAGACCCAGTACTTC. Translation: CASSQRSGGQETQYF.

The V and J genes are TRBV18 and TRBJ2-7; 11 bases align to TRBD2. From germline, CDR1 is KGHSH and CDR2 LQKENI. This CDR3 region has 16 residues. V lost 1 base and J lost 0; bases outside the gene matches: 2. CDR3 nucleotide sequence: TGTGCCAGCTCACCACAGGGACTAGCGGCCTCCTACGAGCAGTACTTC. It specifies CASSPQGLAASYEQYF.